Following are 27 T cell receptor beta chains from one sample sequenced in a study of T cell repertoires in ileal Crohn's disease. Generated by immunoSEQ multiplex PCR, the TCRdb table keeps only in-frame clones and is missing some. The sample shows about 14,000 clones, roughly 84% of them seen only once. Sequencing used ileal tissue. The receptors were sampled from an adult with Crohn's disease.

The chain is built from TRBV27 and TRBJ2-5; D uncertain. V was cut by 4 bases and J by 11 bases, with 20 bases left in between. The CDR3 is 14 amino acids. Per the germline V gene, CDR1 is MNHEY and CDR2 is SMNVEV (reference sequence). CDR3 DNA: TGTGCCAGCAGTTATTTCGGTAACTCCTACGTGCAGTACTTC. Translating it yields CASSYFGNSYVQYF.

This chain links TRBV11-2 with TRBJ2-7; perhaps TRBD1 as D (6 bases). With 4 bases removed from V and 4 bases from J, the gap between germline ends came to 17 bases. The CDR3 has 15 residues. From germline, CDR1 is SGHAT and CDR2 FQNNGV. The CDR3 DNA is TGTGCCAGCAGCTCTCGGAAGGGACACTTATACGAGCAGTACTTC. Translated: CASSSRKGHLYEQYF.

CDR3 protein: CSVASGISSYEQYF. As DNA, the CDR3 is TGCAGCGTCGCTAGCGGGATATCCTCCTACGAGCAGTACTTC. The chain recombines TRBV29-1 with TRBJ2-7; 9 bases are a match to TRBD2. The germline CDR1 and CDR2 sequences are SQVTM and ANQGSEA. With 6 bases clipped from V and 0 bases from J, the junction kept 6 bases outside the gene matches. This CDR3 has 14 amino acids.

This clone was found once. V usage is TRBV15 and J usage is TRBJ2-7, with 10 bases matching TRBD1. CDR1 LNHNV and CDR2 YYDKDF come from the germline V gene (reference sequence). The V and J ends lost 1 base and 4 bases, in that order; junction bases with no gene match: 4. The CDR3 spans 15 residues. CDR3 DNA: TGTGCCACCAGCAGAGGAGGGACAGGGGCATACGAGCAGTACTTC. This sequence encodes CATSRGGTGAYEQYF. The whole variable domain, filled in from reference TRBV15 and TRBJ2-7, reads DAMVIQNPRYQVTQFGKPVTLSCSQTLNHNVMYWYQQKSSQAPKLLFHYYDKDFNNEADTPDNFQSRRPNTSFCFLDIRSPGLGDTAMYLCATSRGGTGAYEQYFGPGTRLTVT.

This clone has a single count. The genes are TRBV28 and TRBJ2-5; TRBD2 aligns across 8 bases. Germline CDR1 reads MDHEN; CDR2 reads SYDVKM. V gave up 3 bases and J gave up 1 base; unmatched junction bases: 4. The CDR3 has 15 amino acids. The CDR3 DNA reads TGTGCCAGCAGTTTTCTCAGCGGGGGCCAAGAGACCCAGTACTTC. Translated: CASSFLSGGQETQYF.

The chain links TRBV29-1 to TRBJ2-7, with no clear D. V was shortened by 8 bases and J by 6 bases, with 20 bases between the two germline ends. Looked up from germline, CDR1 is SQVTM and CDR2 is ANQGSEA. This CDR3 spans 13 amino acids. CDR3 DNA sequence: TGCAGCATCCTCATAACCCCTACAGCCGAGCAGTACTTC. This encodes CSILITPTAEQYF.

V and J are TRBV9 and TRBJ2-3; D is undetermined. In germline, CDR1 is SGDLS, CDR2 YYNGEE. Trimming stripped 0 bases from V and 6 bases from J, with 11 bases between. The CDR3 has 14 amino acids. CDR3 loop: CASSVVPWRDTQYF. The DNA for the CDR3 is TGTGCCAGCAGCGTAGTCCCCTGGCGGGATACGCAGTATTTT.

CDR3 in DNA: TGTGCCAGCAGCTTAGGGGGAGAGGCTCAGCCCCAGCATTTT. It encodes CASSLGGEAQPQHF. V gene TRBV7-8 combines with J gene TRBJ1-5; no reliable D call. Trimming left V 1 base short and J 6 bases short, with 10 bases between. The CDR3 runs 14 residues. Germline CDR1 reads SGHVS; CDR2 reads FQNEAQ. The whole variable domain, remainder taken from reference TRBV7-8 and TRBJ1-5, is GAGVSQSPRYKVAKRGQDVALRCDPISGHVSLFWYQQALGQGPEFLTYFQNEAQLDKSGLPSDRFFAERPEGSVSTLKIQRTQQEDSAVYLCASSLGGEAQPQHFGDGTRLSIL.

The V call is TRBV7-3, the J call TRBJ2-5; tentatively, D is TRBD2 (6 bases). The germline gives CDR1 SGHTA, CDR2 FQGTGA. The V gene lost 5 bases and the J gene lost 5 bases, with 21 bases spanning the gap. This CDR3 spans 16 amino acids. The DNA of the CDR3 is TGTGCCAGCAGCCCTGCGATCATTGGCGGGACGGAGACCCAGTACTTC. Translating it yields CASSPAIIGGTETQYF.

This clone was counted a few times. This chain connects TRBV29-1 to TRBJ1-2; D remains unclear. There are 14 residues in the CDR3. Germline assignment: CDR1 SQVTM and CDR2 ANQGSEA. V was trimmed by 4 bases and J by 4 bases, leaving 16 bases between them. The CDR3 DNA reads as TGCAGCGTTGCAACCAGACATCCTCTCTATGGCTACACCTTC. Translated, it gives CSVATRHPLYGYTF.

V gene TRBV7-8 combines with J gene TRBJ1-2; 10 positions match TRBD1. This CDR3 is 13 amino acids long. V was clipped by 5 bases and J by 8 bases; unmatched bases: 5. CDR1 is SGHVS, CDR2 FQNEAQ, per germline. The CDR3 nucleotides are TGTGCCAGCAGCGAGGACAGGGGGGACGGCTACACCTTC. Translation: CASSEDRGDGYTF.

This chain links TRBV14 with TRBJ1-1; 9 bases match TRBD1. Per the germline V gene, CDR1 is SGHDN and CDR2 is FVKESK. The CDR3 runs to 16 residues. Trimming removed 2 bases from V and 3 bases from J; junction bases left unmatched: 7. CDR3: CASSQREQGADTEAFF. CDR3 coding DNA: TGTGCCAGCAGCCAAAGAGAACAGGGGGCCGACACTGAAGCTTTCTTT.

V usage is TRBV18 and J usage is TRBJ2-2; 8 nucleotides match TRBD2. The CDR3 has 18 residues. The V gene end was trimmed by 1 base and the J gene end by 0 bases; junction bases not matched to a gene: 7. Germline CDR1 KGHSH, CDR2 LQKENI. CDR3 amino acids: CASSPLKRGTTNTGELFF. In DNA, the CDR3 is TGTGCCAGCTCACCACTTAAGCGGGGGACTACGAACACCGGGGAGCTGTTTTTT.

The CDR3 loop reads CASSPLSRVTYNEQFF. CDR3 nucleotides: TGTGCCAGCTCGCCCCTATCCAGGGTGACCTACAATGAGCAGTTCTTC. The chain joins TRBV18 to TRBJ2-1; possibly TRBD1 for D (5 bases). CDR3 length: 16 residues. Germline V gene sequence: CDR1 KGHSH, CDR2 LQKENI. V shed 6 bases and J shed 2 bases, with 17 bases lying between them.

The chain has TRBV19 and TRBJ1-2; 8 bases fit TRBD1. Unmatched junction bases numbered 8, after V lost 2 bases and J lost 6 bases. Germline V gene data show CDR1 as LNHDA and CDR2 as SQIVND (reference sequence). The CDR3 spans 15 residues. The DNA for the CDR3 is TGTGCCAGTAGTATACCAGGGGGCGTAGGTCATGGCTACACCTTC. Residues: CASSIPGGVGHGYTF.

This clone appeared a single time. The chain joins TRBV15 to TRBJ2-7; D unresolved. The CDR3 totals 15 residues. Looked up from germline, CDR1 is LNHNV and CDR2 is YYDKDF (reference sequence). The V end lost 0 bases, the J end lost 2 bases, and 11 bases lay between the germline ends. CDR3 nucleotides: TGTGCCACCAGCAGAGATCCTCGGTTCGCCTACGAGCAGTACTTC. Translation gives CATSRDPRFAYEQYF.

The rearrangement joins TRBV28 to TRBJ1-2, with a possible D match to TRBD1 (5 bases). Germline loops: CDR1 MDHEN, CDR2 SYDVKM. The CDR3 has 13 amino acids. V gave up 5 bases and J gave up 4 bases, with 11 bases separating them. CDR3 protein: CASSKGAGYGYTF. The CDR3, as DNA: TGTGCCAGCAGTAAAGGGGCTGGCTATGGCTACACCTTC.

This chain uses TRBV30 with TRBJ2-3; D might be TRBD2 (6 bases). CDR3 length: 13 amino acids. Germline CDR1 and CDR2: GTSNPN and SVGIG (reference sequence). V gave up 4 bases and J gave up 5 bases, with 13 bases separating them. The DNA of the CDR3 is TGTGCCTGGAATTTGGGGGGAGGAGATACGCAGTATTTT. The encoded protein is CAWNLGGGDTQYF.

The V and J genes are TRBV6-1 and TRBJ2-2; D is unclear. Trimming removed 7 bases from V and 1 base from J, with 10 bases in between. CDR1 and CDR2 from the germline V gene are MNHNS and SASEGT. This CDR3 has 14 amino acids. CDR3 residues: CASNLRQNTGELFF. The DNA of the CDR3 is TGTGCCAGCAACCTTCGACAGAACACCGGGGAGCTGTTTTTT.

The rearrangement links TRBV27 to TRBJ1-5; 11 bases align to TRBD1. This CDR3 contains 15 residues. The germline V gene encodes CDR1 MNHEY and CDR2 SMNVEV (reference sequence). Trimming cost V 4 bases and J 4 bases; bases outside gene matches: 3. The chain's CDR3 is CASSSGTGGNQPQHF. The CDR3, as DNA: TGTGCCAGCAGTTCGGGGACAGGGGGTAATCAGCCCCAGCATTTT.

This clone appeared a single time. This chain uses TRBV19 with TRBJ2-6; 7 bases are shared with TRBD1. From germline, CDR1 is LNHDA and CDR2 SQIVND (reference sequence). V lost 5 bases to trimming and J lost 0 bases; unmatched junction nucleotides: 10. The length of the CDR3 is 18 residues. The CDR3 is CASSPRQGASSGANVLTF. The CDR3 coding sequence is TGTGCCAGTAGTCCCCGACAGGGCGCCAGCTCTGGGGCCAACGTCCTGACTTTC.

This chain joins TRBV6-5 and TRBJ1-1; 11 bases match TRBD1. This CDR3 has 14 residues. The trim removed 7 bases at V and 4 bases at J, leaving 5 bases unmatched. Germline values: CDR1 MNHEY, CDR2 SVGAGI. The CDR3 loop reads CASTGQGALTEAFF. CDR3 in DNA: TGTGCCAGCACCGGACAGGGGGCCCTCACTGAAGCTTTCTTT.

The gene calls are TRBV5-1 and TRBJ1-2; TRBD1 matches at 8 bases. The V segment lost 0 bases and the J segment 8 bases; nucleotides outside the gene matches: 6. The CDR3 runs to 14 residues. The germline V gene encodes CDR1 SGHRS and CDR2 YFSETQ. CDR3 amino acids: CASSLGTGFGGYTF. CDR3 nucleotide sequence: TGCGCCAGCAGCTTGGGGACAGGGTTTGGGGGCTACACCTTC.

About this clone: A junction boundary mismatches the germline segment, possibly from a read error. CDR3 in DNA: TGTGCCGGGAGAGGGCTAGCGGGCATCAATGAGCAGTTCTTC. Its translation: CAGRGLAGINEQFF. The J gene is TRBJ2-1, the V gene TRBV30; 8 bases are shared with TRBD2. CDR3 length equals 14 residues. CDR1 is GTSNPN and CDR2 is SVGIG in the germline V gene (reference sequence).

CDR3: CASSQEEKASGGREQYF. The CDR3 DNA reads TGTGCCAGCAGCCAAGAAGAAAAGGCTAGCGGGGGGCGGGAGCAGTACTTC. The chain links TRBV4-2 to TRBJ2-7; 11 bases align to TRBD2. The CDR3 consists of 17 residues. Germline lookup yields CDR1 LGHNA and CDR2 YNFKEQ. V was pared by 0 bases and J by 7 bases, with 11 bases of the junction left unmatched.

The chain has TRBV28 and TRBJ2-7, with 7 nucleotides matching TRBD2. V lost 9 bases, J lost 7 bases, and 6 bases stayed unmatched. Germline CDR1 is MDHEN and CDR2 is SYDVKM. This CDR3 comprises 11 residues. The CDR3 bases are TGTGCCAGTGGGAGGGTACAGGAGCAGTACTTC. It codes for CASGRVQEQYF.

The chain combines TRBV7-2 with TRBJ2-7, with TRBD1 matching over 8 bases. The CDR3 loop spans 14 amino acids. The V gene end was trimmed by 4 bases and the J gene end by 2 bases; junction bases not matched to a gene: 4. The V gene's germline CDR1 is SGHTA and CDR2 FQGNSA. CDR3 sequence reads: CASSSGQVPYEQYF. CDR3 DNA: TGTGCCAGCAGCTCGGGACAGGTACCCTACGAGCAGTACTTC. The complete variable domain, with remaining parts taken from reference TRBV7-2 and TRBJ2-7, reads GAGVSQSPSNKVTEKGKDVELRCDPISGHTALYWYRQSLGQGLEFLIYFQGNSAPDKSGLPSDRFSAERTGGSVSTLTIQRTQQEDSAVYLCASSSGQVPYEQYFGPGTRLTVT.